A single sample is the source of the 17 T cell receptor beta chains below, sequenced in a study of blood T cell repertoires in COVID-19. The method was immunoSEQ multiplex PCR; TCRdb's version includes in-frame clones alone and lacks a portion of them. The sample lists 200,000 to 250,000 clones; 70% to 90% were seen once. The sequenced material came from peripheral blood. The receptors here all came from a woman aged 18-29 years who had recovered from COVID-19.

The chain employs TRBV4-2 and TRBJ1-2; 10 positions match TRBD1. After removal of 1 base from V and 4 bases from J, the junction contained 6 bases not matched to a gene. Germline CDR1 LGHNA, CDR2 YNFKEQ. This CDR3 is built from 16 residues. This chain's CDR3 is CASSQVTGGQSYGYTF. The CDR3 region has the DNA TGTGCCAGCAGCCAAGTGACAGGGGGCCAAAGCTATGGCTACACCTTC.

The chain employs TRBV7-9 and TRBJ2-7, with TRBD2 matching 10 bases. J gave up 1 base and V 3 bases, and 6 bases lay outside the gene matches. Germline CDR1 reads SEHNR; CDR2 reads FQNEAQ (reference sequence). The CDR3 covers 16 residues. In DNA, the CDR3 is TGTGCCAGCAGCTTTTACCTGACTAGCGGGTCCTACGAGCAGTACTTC. Protein: CASSFYLTSGSYEQYF.

This sequence joins TRBV11-2 and TRBJ2-1; D uncertain. V lost 1 base and J lost 9, with 16 bases in between. In germline, CDR1 is SGHAT, CDR2 FQNNGV. CDR3 length: 15 residues. CDR3 sequence: CASSLVKIRRGEQFF. In nucleotides, the CDR3 is TGTGCCAGCAGCTTAGTAAAAATCCGGCGAGGTGAGCAGTTCTTC.

This chain uses TRBV5-4 with TRBJ2-2; D gene uncertain. This CDR3 spans 14 amino acids. The V gene's germline CDR1 is SGHNT and CDR2 YYREEE (reference sequence). Trimming stripped 6 bases from V and 6 bases from J, with 15 bases between. DNA of the CDR3: TGTGCCAGCACCTCGTCCGGTTTTTCCGGGGAGCTGTTTTTT. Its translation is CASTSSGFSGELFF.

The CDR3 nucleotides are TGTGCCAGCAGCCAAGGGACAGGGGATATGAACACTGAAGCTTTCTTT. This sequence encodes CASSQGTGDMNTEAFF. The chain couples TRBV4-2 to TRBJ1-1; TRBD1 matches at 9 bases. The junction had 3 bases not matched to a gene; V was cut back by 1 base and J by 0 bases. Germline assignment: CDR1 LGHNA and CDR2 YNFKEQ. The CDR3 loop spans 16 amino acids.

This clone was seen once. The junction departs from the called germline gene at one end, perhaps through a read error. J is TRBJ2-7 and V is TRBV7-9; possibly TRBD1 for D (6 bases). This CDR3 is 11 amino acids long. The germline V gene has CDR1 SEHNR and CDR2 FQNEAQ (reference sequence). CDR3 nucleotide sequence: TGTGCCAGCAGGTTAGGGACAGAGCAGTACTTC. Protein sequence: CASRLGTEQYF.

There are a few counts of this clone. This chain connects TRBV19 to TRBJ2-7, with D possibly TRBD2 on 5 matching bases. The CDR3 has 14 residues. Trimming pared 2 bases from V and 0 bases from J, leaving 8 bases between. CDR1 and CDR2 from the germline V gene are LNHDA and SQIVND (reference sequence). This CDR3 is CASSILGSSYEQYF. The CDR3 DNA follows: TGTGCCAGTAGTATACTGGGGAGCTCCTACGAGCAGTACTTC.

The V call is TRBV7-9, the J call TRBJ1-2; D is ambiguous. This CDR3 is 12 amino acids long. The germline V and J ends were trimmed by 2 bases and 8 bases, with 9 bases remaining between them. The germline V gene encodes CDR1 SEHNR and CDR2 FQNEAQ (reference sequence). CDR3 sequence reads: CASSLRGEGYTF. The CDR3 nucleotides read TGTGCCAGCAGCTTACGGGGTGAAGGCTACACCTTC.

In this sample, this clone turned up once. The rearrangement uses TRBV2 and TRBJ2-1; 14 positions agree with TRBD2. With V trimmed by 9 bases and J by 6 bases, 7 bases remained unmatched. The CDR3 is 15 amino acids. Germline lookup yields CDR1 SNHLY and CDR2 FYNNEI. CDR3 bases: TGTGCCAGGACTAGCGGGAGGGCCGTATCCAATGAGCAGTTCTTC. Encoded protein: CARTSGRAVSNEQFF.

The chain employs TRBV20-1 and TRBJ1-2; 7 bases line up with TRBD1. CDR1 and CDR2 (germline): DFQATT, SNEGSKA (reference sequence). This CDR3 is 11 amino acids long. This chain's CDR3 is CSLQGNYGYTF. DNA of the CDR3: TGCAGCCTACAGGGGAACTATGGCTACACCTTC.

The chain has TRBV4-3 and TRBJ2-1; 7 nucleotides line up with TRBD1. V trimming: 3 bases; J trimming: 2 bases; junction bases outside the gene matches: 7. Germline V lookup: CDR1 LGHNA, CDR2 YSLEER. This CDR3 spans 16 amino acids. The CDR3 sequence: CASSQTTGEPYNEQFF. In nucleotides, the CDR3 is TGCGCCAGCAGCCAGACAACAGGGGAGCCCTACAATGAGCAGTTCTTC.

The chain employs TRBV24-1 and TRBJ2-2, with D possibly TRBD2 on 6 matching bases. Per the germline V gene, CDR1 is KGHDR and CDR2 is SFDVKD. Trimming pared 0 bases from V and 1 base from J, leaving 14 bases between. The CDR3 is 18 amino acids. This CDR3 reads CATSDLQYGSGNTGELFF. The CDR3 DNA reads as TGTGCCACCAGTGATTTGCAGTACGGGAGCGGGAACACCGGGGAGCTGTTTTTT.

CDR3: CASRATGDYEQYF. The DNA of the CDR3 is TGTGCCAGCCGAGCGACAGGGGACTACGAGCAGTACTTC. This chain connects TRBV6-5 to TRBJ2-7; 8 bases fit TRBD1. The V gene end was trimmed by 8 bases and the J gene end by 3 bases; junction bases not matched to a gene: 6. This CDR3 contains 13 residues. CDR1 MNHEY and CDR2 SVGAGI come from the germline V gene.

This chain connects TRBV10-2 to TRBJ2-7, with a possible D match to TRBD2 (7 bases). The CDR3 consists of 15 residues. CDR1 and CDR2 (germline): WSHSY, SAAADI. With 0 bases removed from V and 1 base from J, the gap between germline ends came to 10 bases. The chain's CDR3 is CASSESRGGSYEQYF. DNA for the CDR3: TGCGCCAGCAGTGAGTCGAGGGGGGGGTCCTACGAGCAGTACTTC.

This chain links TRBV2 with TRBJ1-5, with 8 bases that match TRBD1. This CDR3 has 14 residues. CDR1 is SNHLY and CDR2 is FYNNEI in the germline V gene. The junction had 6 bases not matched to a gene; V was cut back by 8 bases and J by 3 bases. CDR3 bases: TGTGCCAGCTCCGGGACAGGCTACAATCAGCCCCAGCATTTT. This sequence encodes CASSGTGYNQPQHF.

V gene TRBV9 combines with J gene TRBJ1-2; maybe TRBD1 (6 bases). The V gene's germline CDR1 is SGDLS and CDR2 YYNGEE. CDR3 length equals 15 residues. The V and J ends lost 2 bases and 3 bases respectively, with 14 bases between them. The CDR3 DNA follows: TGTGCCAGCAGCGTCGGACAGCCGGTGGACTATGGCTACACCTTC. This translates into CASSVGQPVDYGYTF.

This clone showed up just a few times. This CDR3 is CASSPIGGGYSNQPQHF. CDR3 nucleotides: TGTGCCAGCAGTCCCATCGGGGGTGGATATAGCAATCAGCCCCAGCATTTT. The V call is TRBV27, the J call TRBJ1-5; tentative D call: TRBD1 (5 bases). Trimming shortened V by 5 bases and J by 0 bases, and 17 bases separated the two germline ends. This CDR3 has 17 residues. Germline CDR1 is MNHEY and CDR2 is SMNVEV (reference sequence).